A selection of T cell receptor beta chains follows, all from one sample in a study of control samples from healthy donors and cancer patients. Profiled with immunoSEQ multiplex PCR; TCRdb holds only in-frame clones, not every one. The sample gives approximately 98,000 clones, approximately 84% of which show up once; approximately 6.7% is in the top ten. The sequenced sample was blood. These receptors were obtained from a man younger than 35 in good health. The CDR3 runs from the conserved cysteine through the conserved F or W. D genes are given only for firm matches. A clone size is listed for some rows: how often the clone was seen (once, few, many), or a class if it is expanded.

J,V,D,size,DNA,CDR3
TRBJ1-5,TRBV7-2,-,-,TGTGCCAGCAGCTTAGCAGGGTACAATCAGCCCCAGCATTTT,CASSLAGYNQPQHF
TRBJ1-2,TRBV12-5,-,-,TGTGCTAGTGGTTTGGGGATCAACTTGGGTGGTGGCTACACCTTC,CASGLGINLGGGYTF
TRBJ1-2,TRBV5-8,-,-,TGTGCCAGCAGCTTGGTGGTGGAGGGGGGTGGCTACACCTTC,CASSLVVEGGGYTF
TRBJ2-7,TRBV19,-,-,TGTGCCAGTAGTATAGATCTACCGGATATAGAGAGCTCCTACGAGCAGTACTTC,CASSIDLPDIESSYEQYF
TRBJ2-3,TRBV29-1,-,once,TGCAGCGTTGATGGGACTGCAACAGATACGCAGTATTTT,CSVDGTATDTQYF
TRBJ2-2,TRBV28,-,-,TGTGCCAGCAGTCCCCGGACATCACGGGAGCTGTTTTTT,CASSPRTSRELFF
TRBJ1-1,TRBV19,-,-,TGTGCCAGTAGTATCGGGACTGACTACACTGAAGCTTTCTTT,CASSIGTDYTEAFF
TRBJ1-6,TRBV5-4,-,-,TGTGCCAGCAGCCCCCACGGAAATAATTCACCCCTCCACTTT,CASSPHGNNSPLHF
TRBJ2-3,TRBV18,-,-,TGTGCCAGCTCACCACGAAGATCCCAGAGCACAGATACGCAGTATTTT,CASSPRRSQSTDTQYF
TRBJ1-3,TRBV18,TRBD1,few,TGTGCCAGCTCACCTCCCTCTTTTGGACTTACGCGAGTCGCAGACAGGGCCTCTGGAAACACCATATATTTT,CASSPPSFGLTRVADRASGNTIYF
TRBJ1-1,TRBV19,TRBD1,-,TGTGCCAGTAGTTTTACAGGGGGCGTAACTGAAGCTTTCTTT,CASSFTGGVTEAFF
TRBJ1-1,TRBV7-8,-,-,TGTGCCAGCAGCCTTGAAGTGCGATCTGAAGCTTTCTTT,CASSLEVRSEAFF
TRBJ1-6,TRBV12-3/TRBV12-4,-,-,TGTGCCAGCAGTTTCCGGGAGAGTTCACCCCTCCACTTT,CASSFRESSPLHF
TRBJ2-1,TRBV6-5,TRBD2,-,TGTGCCAGCAGTTACGAGGTAGCGGGGAAGAATGAGCAGTTCTTC,CASSYEVAGKNEQFF
TRBJ2-3,TRBV19,TRBD1,-,TGTGCCAGTAGTATAAGGACAGGATTCACAGATACGCAGTATTTT,CASSIRTGFTDTQYF
TRBJ1-5,TRBV6-5,-,-,TGTGCCAGCAGTTACTCCTATAGCAATCAGCCCCAGCATTTT,CASSYSYSNQPQHF
TRBJ1-2,TRBV5-5,-,-,TGTGCCAGCAGCTTGGGTCACGGGACCTATGGCTACACCTTC,CASSLGHGTYGYTF